The 17 T cell receptor beta chains below all came from one sample that was sequenced in a study of cytomegalovirus exposure and HLA in healthy donors. PCR employed 60 Vbeta and 13 Jbeta primers. Clones were sequenced by immunoSEQ multiplex PCR, and TCRdb holds only the in-frame ones, with some missing. The record lists about 48,000 clones, of which the ten most abundant hold 2.1%. The sequenced sample consisted of PBMCs. Source of these receptors: a woman in her 40s in good health and CMV-seronegative.

The chain employs TRBV4-2 and TRBJ2-5, with 10 nucleotides matching TRBD2. The CDR3 has 16 residues. Germline CDR1 LGHNA, CDR2 YNFKEQ. Germline trimming cut 4 bases from V and 3 bases from J; bases unmatched to any gene: 8. The CDR3 spells CASSLRLAGKEETQYF. The CDR3 coding sequence is TGTGCCAGCAGCCTCCGACTAGCGGGTAAGGAAGAGACCCAGTACTTC.

The V gene is TRBV7-2, the J gene TRBJ2-5; a possible D gene is TRBD1 (6 bases). V shed 1 base and J shed 5 bases, with 11 bases lying between them. The CDR3 is 14 amino acids. CDR1 is SGHTA, CDR2 FQGNSA, per germline. The CDR3: CASSLEFTGETQYF. As DNA, the CDR3 is TGTGCCAGCAGCTTAGAATTCACAGGGGAGACCCAGTACTTC.

The gene calls are TRBV10-3 and TRBJ1-1, with unresolved D. The CDR3 has 15 residues. In germline, CDR1 is ENHRY, CDR2 SYGVKD. V was pared by 10 bases and J by 3 bases, with 21 bases between. CDR3 in amino acids: CATQPKIGGDTEAFF. The CDR3 coding sequence is TGTGCCACCCAACCAAAAATCGGCGGGGACACTGAAGCTTTCTTT.

The V call is TRBV7-6, the J call TRBJ2-1; 10 bases fit TRBD2. The CDR3 is made up of 15 amino acids. Unmatched junction bases numbered 5, after V lost 4 bases and J lost 5 bases. Germline V gene lookup returns CDR1 SGHVS and CDR2 FNYEAQ. The CDR3 nucleotides are TGTGCCAGCAGCTCCTGGACTAGCGGTAACAATGAGCAGTTCTTC. Its protein is CASSSWTSGNNEQFF.

The chain combines TRBV5-1 with TRBJ1-3, with D unclear. CDR3 length: 16 amino acids. V lost 1 base and J lost 0, with 11 bases in between. Germline V gene data show CDR1 as SGHRS and CDR2 as YFSETQ. In nucleotides, the CDR3 is TGCGCCAGCAGCTTGAGCGACGAGAGCTCTGGAAACACCATATATTTT. It translates to CASSLSDESSGNTIYF.

The chain couples TRBV5-5 to TRBJ1-2, with D uncertain. The germline V gene has CDR1 SGHKS and CDR2 YYEKEE (reference sequence). The V end was cut by 0 bases, the J end by 5 bases, with 17 bases between. This CDR3 has 16 amino acids. CDR3 DNA: TGTGCCAGCAGCTTGGCCTGGGCGTTAGATGGATATGGCTACACCTTC. It is translated as CASSLAWALDGYGYTF.

J is TRBJ2-2 and V is TRBV5-6, with TRBD1 as a possible D gene (5 bases). Germline V gives CDR1 SGHDT, CDR2 YYEEEE. The CDR3 is 14 residues long. V dropped 3 bases and J dropped 7 bases, with 13 bases sitting between them. CDR3 loop: CASSSQGPYGELFF. For the CDR3, the DNA is TGTGCCAGCAGCTCCCAGGGCCCTTACGGGGAGCTGTTTTTT.

The CDR3 DNA follows: TGTGCCAGCAGCTTAGGCGGTTCGGTCGGGAATGAGCAGTTCTTC. As protein: CASSLGGSVGNEQFF. The rearrangement joins TRBV11-2 to TRBJ2-1, with D uncertain. The V and J ends lost 1 base and 7 bases respectively, with 14 bases between them. The germline V gene has CDR1 SGHAT and CDR2 FQNNGV. The CDR3 covers 15 residues.

The rearrangement joins TRBV10-3 to TRBJ1-2; weak D call: TRBD1 (6 bases). The V and J ends lost 3 bases and 2 bases respectively, with 16 bases between them. The CDR3 contains 16 residues. CDR1 is ENHRY and CDR2 is SYGVKD in the germline V gene. The CDR3 is CAISDTGIGENYGYTF. The DNA of the CDR3 is TGTGCCATCAGTGATACAGGGATAGGGGAAAACTATGGCTACACCTTC.

The chain joins TRBV6-1 to TRBJ1-2, with TRBD1 as a possible D gene (5 bases). The V gene lost 6 bases and the J gene lost 3 bases, with 11 bases spanning the gap. The CDR3 sequence is 13 residues long. The germline V gene has CDR1 MNHNS and CDR2 SASEGT. CDR3 protein: CASRAGPDYGYTF. The CDR3 DNA sequence: TGTGCCAGCAGGGCGGGGCCGGACTATGGCTACACCTTC.

The V call is TRBV6-5, the J call TRBJ1-2; D uncertain. Germline CDR1 and CDR2: MNHEY and SVGAGI. Trimming removed 0 bases at V and 4 bases at J, with 9 bases between. The CDR3 has 14 amino acids. CDR3: CASSYSGSIYGYTF. The CDR3 bases are TGTGCCAGCAGTTACTCGGGGAGTATCTATGGCTACACCTTC.

The chain links TRBV30 to TRBJ1-5; tentatively, D is TRBD1 (6 bases). The V and J ends lost 1 base and 0 bases respectively, with 16 bases between them. CDR3 length equals 17 residues. Germline lookup yields CDR1 GTSNPN and CDR2 SVGIG (reference sequence). This chain's CDR3 is CAWSAGQRTDSNQPQHF. The CDR3 DNA sequence: TGTGCCTGGAGTGCAGGACAGAGGACTGATAGCAATCAGCCCCAGCATTTT.

V and J are TRBV4-3 and TRBJ2-2; TRBD2 matches at 8 bases. Germline loops: CDR1 LGHNA, CDR2 YSLEER. The CDR3 is 16 residues long. V lost 3 bases, J lost 3 bases, and 6 bases stayed unmatched. This CDR3 is CASSQLAGSDTGELFF. In DNA, the CDR3 is TGCGCCAGCAGCCAGTTAGCGGGGTCGGACACCGGGGAGCTGTTTTTT.

The chain carries TRBV7-9 and TRBJ2-1; TRBD1 matches at 8 bases. Germline V lookup: CDR1 SEHNR, CDR2 FQNEAQ (reference sequence). The length of the CDR3 is 15 residues. Unmatched junction bases numbered 7, after V lost 3 bases and J lost 6 bases. CDR3 loop: CASSLPGQVANEQFF. CDR3 bases: TGTGCCAGCAGCTTGCCGGGACAGGTCGCCAATGAGCAGTTCTTC.

The J gene is TRBJ2-7, the V gene TRBV9, with TRBD2 identical over 11 bases. V dropped 0 bases and J dropped 6; count of bases not matched to a gene: 11. Looked up from germline, CDR1 is SGDLS and CDR2 is YYNGEE. This CDR3 spans 17 amino acids. In DNA, the CDR3 is TGTGCCAGCAGCGTAGCTTTGATGACTAGCGGGGAGAGCGAGCAGTACTTC. Its protein is CASSVALMTSGESEQYF.

J is TRBJ1-2 and V is TRBV18, with 8 bases fitting TRBD1. J lost 1 base, V lost 1 base, and 5 bases had no gene match. This CDR3 is built from 16 residues. Germline values: CDR1 KGHSH, CDR2 LQKENI. The CDR3 is CASSPRIQGDNYGYTF. The CDR3 coding sequence is TGTGCCAGCTCACCACGAATACAGGGGGATAACTATGGCTACACCTTC. Supplemented by reference TRBV18 and TRBJ1-2, the full variable domain reads NAGVMQNPRHLVRRRGQEARLRCSPMKGHSHVYWYRQLPEEGLKFMVYLQKENIIDESGMPKERFSAEFPKEGPSILRIQQVVRGDSAAYFCASSPRIQGDNYGYTFGSGTRLTVV.

The chain recombines TRBV5-4 with TRBJ2-1; TRBD2 matches 7 bases. The CDR3 runs 16 residues. Per germline, CDR1 SGHNT and CDR2 YYREEE (reference sequence). Trimming took 4 bases from V and 0 from J; bases not matched to a gene: 7. The CDR3 sequence is CASSPSLAVSYNEQFF. CDR3 bases: TGTGCCAGCAGCCCCTCTCTAGCGGTCTCCTACAATGAGCAGTTCTTC.